These 22 T cell receptor beta chains originate from one sample sequenced in a study of a mutant IDH1 vaccine in newly diagnosed glioma. No antigen has been identified for these receptors. The data were produced by immunoSEQ multiplex PCR, yet TCRdb's version contains in-frame clones alone and is incomplete. The repertoire consists of roughly 44,000 clones, with 81% occurring once and the leading ten covering around 4.5%. The sample's time point: week 35, safety follow-up. Mutant IDH1 20-mer peptide, at 300 ug, made up each vaccine dose, with topical imiquimod. Sample: PBMCs, taken from a glioma patient whose treatment included an IDH1 peptide vaccine. The source is a woman aged 40-49 years with glioma. Some clones in this sample may be carry-over from other donors' samples.

The V call is TRBV5-4, the J call TRBJ2-3; 8 bases align to TRBD2. The V and J ends lost 2 bases and 8 bases, in that order; junction bases with no gene match: 4. This CDR3 comprises 13 residues. Germline assignment: CDR1 SGHNT and CDR2 YYREEE (reference sequence). The CDR3 is CASSFDAGGTQYF. The CDR3 region has the DNA TGTGCCAGCAGCTTTGATGCGGGGGGTACGCAGTATTTT.

This chain connects TRBV5-4 to TRBJ1-1; D is possibly TRBD1 (5 bases). Germline CDR1 SGHNT, CDR2 YYREEE (reference sequence). V lost 0 bases to trimming and J lost 11 bases, with 17 bases between them. This CDR3 is built from 14 residues. The CDR3 protein is CASSLADRALGAFF. CDR3 nucleotide sequence: TGTGCCAGCAGCTTGGCCGACAGAGCCCTTGGGGCTTTCTTT.

The chain links TRBV15 to TRBJ2-7, with 11 bases lining up with TRBD2. The germline V gene has CDR1 LNHNV and CDR2 YYDKDF (reference sequence). The CDR3 length is 17 residues. The V segment lost 3 bases and the J segment 3 bases; nucleotides outside the gene matches: 10. The CDR3 loop reads CATSSITSGSENYEQYF. For the CDR3, the DNA is TGTGCCACCAGCAGCATAACTAGCGGGAGCGAAAACTACGAGCAGTACTTC.

This chain joins TRBV12-5 and TRBJ1-4; weak D call: TRBD1 (5 bases). Trimming stripped 1 base from V and 6 bases from J, with 21 bases between. The CDR3 contains 18 residues. Germline CDR1 reads LGHNT; CDR2 reads FRNRAP. The CDR3 region is CASGLGPRGGVVDEKLFF. The CDR3 coding sequence is TGTGCTAGTGGTTTGGGGCCCCGTGGGGGGGTCGTGGATGAAAAACTGTTTTTT. Together with reference TRBV12-5 and TRBJ1-4, the CDR3 gives the full variable domain: DARVTQTPRHKVTEMGQEVTMRCQPILGHNTVFWYRQTMMQGLELLAYFRNRAPLDDSGMPKDRFSAEMPDATLATLKIQPSEPRDSAVYFCASGLGPRGGVVDEKLFFGSGTQLSVL.

The rearrangement uses TRBV28 and TRBJ2-1; 7 bases are shared with TRBD2. V was pared by 7 bases and J by 4 bases, with 4 bases of the junction left unmatched. Per the germline V gene, CDR1 is MDHEN and CDR2 is SYDVKM. The length of the CDR3 is 13 residues. CDR3 region: CASIRAGYNEQFF. The CDR3 nucleotides read TGTGCCAGCATTCGAGCGGGGTACAATGAGCAGTTCTTC.

This chain joins TRBV29-1 and TRBJ2-3; D ambiguous. This CDR3 comprises 12 residues. The germline V gene has CDR1 SQVTM and CDR2 ANQGSEA. Deletions cut 5 bases from V and 0 bases from J, with 6 bases between. The CDR3 is CSVQYSTDTQYF. CDR3 coding DNA: TGCAGCGTTCAGTATAGCACAGATACGCAGTATTTT.

The chain recombines TRBV19 with TRBJ1-2; D unclear. The germline CDR1 and CDR2 sequences are LNHDA and SQIVND (reference sequence). CDR3 length: 14 amino acids. V was cut by 6 bases and J by 5 bases, with 16 bases left in between. The CDR3: CASSPRIGRYGYTF. DNA for the CDR3: TGTGCCAGTAGCCCAAGAATTGGCAGGTATGGCTACACCTTC.

The chain is built from TRBV10-3 and TRBJ2-2, with D possibly TRBD2 on 5 matching bases. CDR1 is ENHRY and CDR2 is SYGVKD in the germline V gene. The CDR3 has 13 residues. V lost 10 bases and J lost 1, with 10 bases in between. The CDR3, as DNA: TGTGCCAACGCCGAGGGGAACACCGGGGAGCTGTTTTTT. Protein product: CANAEGNTGELFF.

J is TRBJ1-1 and V is TRBV5-1, with TRBD1 matching over 8 bases. Germline V gene data show CDR1 as SGHRS and CDR2 as YFSETQ. The ends lost 6 bases at V and 1 base at J; junction bases unmatched: 8. CDR3 size: 15 residues. The CDR3 reads CASKAGGIGNTEAFF. The CDR3 DNA reads as TGCGCCAGCAAAGCAGGGGGCATTGGGAACACTGAAGCTTTCTTT.

The V and J genes are TRBV5-6 and TRBJ2-4; no firm D call. CDR3 length equals 11 residues. Germline values: CDR1 SGHDT, CDR2 YYEEEE. The ends were cut back, 0 bases at V and 9 bases at J, with 4 bases in the middle. CDR3 nucleotide sequence: TGTGCCAGCAGCTTGGGGGGCATTCAGTACTTC. Encoded protein: CASSLGGIQYF. Based on the CDR3 plus reference TRBV5-6 and TRBJ2-4, the full variable domain is DAGVTQSPTHLIKTRGQQVTLRCSPKSGHDTVSWYQQALGQGPQFIFQYYEEEERQRGNFPDRFSGHQFPNYSSELNVNALLLGDSALYLCASSLGGIQYFGAGTRLSVL.

The chain joins TRBV21-1 to TRBJ2-3; the table calls TRBD2, which could not be checked here. TRBV21-1 is tagged as a pseudogene. The CDR3 has 15 amino acids. The DNA of the CDR3 is TGTGCCAGCAGCAAATTTCTTCGGAGTACAGATACGCAGTATTTT. Its translation: CASSKFLRSTDTQYF.

This clone occurred a few times. The V gene is TRBV6-6, the J gene TRBJ1-1, with unresolved D. Germline CDR1 MNHNY, CDR2 SVGAGI (reference sequence). The CDR3 has 15 amino acids. Trimming pared 0 bases from V and 1 base from J, leaving 9 bases between. The CDR3 spells CASSYSTIGNTEAFF. DNA of the CDR3: TGTGCCAGCAGTTACTCGACCATAGGGAACACTGAAGCTTTCTTT.

The CDR3 loop reads CASTTLIAGERSPDTQYF. Here the CDR3 DNA reads TGTGCCAGCACCACCCTCATCGCGGGGGAAAGGTCCCCAGATACGCAGTATTTT. The genes are TRBV27 and TRBJ2-3, with 7 bases aligning to TRBD2. This CDR3 comprises 18 residues. V trimming: 7 bases; J trimming: 4 bases; junction bases outside the gene matches: 20. Looked up from germline, CDR1 is MNHEY and CDR2 is SMNVEV (reference sequence).

The V and J genes are TRBV28 and TRBJ1-2; D unresolved. This CDR3 has 14 amino acids. Trimming stripped 7 bases from V and 2 bases from J, with 14 bases between. In germline, CDR1 is MDHEN, CDR2 SYDVKM. CDR3 coding DNA: TGTGCCAGCACCCCGGGAGGGTCCAACTATGGCTACACCTTC. The encoded protein is CASTPGGSNYGYTF.

This clone was found a few times. The chain carries TRBV19 and TRBJ1-4; 7 bases line up with TRBD1. The germline V gene has CDR1 LNHDA and CDR2 SQIVND (reference sequence). The length of the CDR3 is 14 residues. The ends lost 8 bases at V and 8 bases at J; junction bases unmatched: 11. This CDR3 reads CASGYRGNEEKLFF. DNA of the CDR3: TGTGCCAGTGGTTACAGGGGAAATGAAGAAAAACTGTTTTTT.

The V gene is TRBV10-3, the J gene TRBJ1-4; 8 nucleotides line up with TRBD1. The trim removed 2 bases at V and 3 bases at J, leaving 8 bases unmatched. The CDR3 extends over 17 amino acids. Per germline, CDR1 ENHRY and CDR2 SYGVKD. The CDR3 DNA sequence: TGTGCCATCAGTGAGCCTACAGGGGGAGCTTCTAATGAAAAACTGTTTTTT. This encodes CAISEPTGGASNEKLFF.

The V call is TRBV7-9, the J call TRBJ1-3, with D uncertain. V was shortened by 5 bases and J by 0 bases, with 11 bases between the two germline ends. Germline V gene sequence: CDR1 SEHNR, CDR2 FQNEAQ (reference sequence). The CDR3 contains 15 residues. This CDR3 reads CASSTSLGSGNTIYF. The CDR3 region has the DNA TGTGCCAGCAGCACAAGTCTGGGCTCTGGAAACACCATATATTTT.

The sample holds a few counts of this clone. The gene calls are TRBV6-5 and TRBJ2-1, with TRBD2 matching 7 bases. Germline CDR1 MNHEY, CDR2 SVGAGI. Trimming removed 6 bases from V and 8 bases from J; junction bases left unmatched: 13. CDR3 size: 15 residues. The CDR3 coding sequence is TGTGCCAGCAGGGCCTCAGCGGGGCCCGGGGATGAGCAGTTCTTC. This translates into CASRASAGPGDEQFF.

The chain joins TRBV19 to TRBJ1-2; D not resolved. The germline CDR1 and CDR2 sequences are LNHDA and SQIVND (reference sequence). V was cut by 7 bases and J by 7 bases, with 22 bases left in between. This CDR3 contains 15 residues. CDR3 in amino acids: CASTNKGGYELGYTF. The CDR3 region has the DNA TGTGCCAGTACCAACAAGGGAGGCTACGAACTTGGCTACACCTTC.

In this sample, this clone turned up a few times. The CDR3 region has the DNA TGTGCCAGCAGCCAGGGACAGCTCTATGGCTACACCTTC. Encoded protein: CASSQGQLYGYTF. This rearrangement joins TRBV7-9 to TRBJ1-2; 7 bases line up with TRBD1. Losses at the gene ends were 5 bases for V and 4 bases for J; bases not matched to a gene: 4. The CDR3 is 13 amino acids. Germline V lookup: CDR1 SEHNR, CDR2 FQNEAQ (reference sequence).

This clone was counted a few times. The chain links TRBV7-9 to TRBJ2-2; TRBD1 might be the D (6 bases). Germline CDR1 is SEHNR and CDR2 is FQNEAQ (reference sequence). The CDR3 is 15 amino acids. Trimming shortened V by 3 bases and J by 6 bases, and 14 bases separated the two germline ends. The CDR3 sequence: CASSFQGFNSGELFF. In DNA, the CDR3 is TGTGCCAGCAGCTTCCAGGGGTTTAATTCCGGGGAGCTGTTTTTT. Full variable domain (remainder filled in from reference TRBV7-9 and TRBJ2-2): DTGVSQNPRHKITKRGQNVTFRCDPISEHNRLYWYRQTLGQGPEFLTYFQNEAQLEKSRLLSDRFSAERPKGSFSTLEIQRTEQGDSAMYLCASSFQGFNSGELFFGEGSRLTVL.

The J gene is TRBJ1-1, the V gene TRBV27; D unclear. Trimming shortened V by 6 bases and J by 4 bases, and 12 bases separated the two germline ends. The CDR3 is 13 residues long. Germline V gene data show CDR1 as MNHEY and CDR2 as SMNVEV (reference sequence). CDR3 region: CASSLDWGTEAFF. CDR3 bases: TGTGCCAGCAGCCTCGATTGGGGCACTGAAGCTTTCTTT.